These 6 T cell receptor beta chains were sequenced from one sample in a study of blood T cell repertoires in COVID-19. This table comes from immunoSEQ multiplex PCR, and its TCRdb copy is limited to in-frame clones, with some not included. The sample contains over 100,000 clones, 80% to 90% of which appear only once. Input material: peripheral blood. The source is a man aged 40-50 years with acute or convalescent COVID-19.

This chain connects TRBV6-5 to TRBJ1-1, with TRBD1 as a possible D gene (5 bases). The length of the CDR3 is 11 residues. V gave up 7 bases and J gave up 11 bases, with 14 bases separating them. The germline V gene has CDR1 MNHEY and CDR2 SVGAGI. The CDR3 protein is CASIQGYSAFF. CDR3 bases: TGTGCCAGCATTCAGGGCTACTCCGCTTTCTTT.

This clone appeared once. V is TRBV9 and J is TRBJ1-2; D uncertain. Germline assignment: CDR1 SGDLS and CDR2 YYNGEE. V dropped 0 bases and J dropped 3 bases, with 9 bases sitting between them. The CDR3 has 14 amino acids. CDR3 nucleotide sequence: TGTGCCAGCAGCGTAGGGGCAGGCGACTATGGCTACACCTTC. Translation gives CASSVGAGDYGYTF.

This chain joins TRBV30 and TRBJ1-1, with TRBD1 identical over 10 bases. Losses at the gene ends were 4 bases for V and 3 bases for J; bases not matched to a gene: 5. CDR1 GTSNPN and CDR2 SVGIG come from the germline V gene (reference sequence). The CDR3 length is 14 residues. CDR3 protein: CAWTGDRGYTEAFF. Here the CDR3 DNA reads TGTGCCTGGACTGGGGACAGGGGTTACACTGAAGCTTTCTTT.

In its sample, this clone was seen once. V gene TRBV10-1 combines with J gene TRBJ2-7, with a weak D call TRBD1 (5 bases). Germline CDR1 is WNHNN and CDR2 is SYGVQD (reference sequence). The CDR3 has 12 residues. V gave up 8 bases and J gave up 2 bases, with 10 bases separating them. The CDR3 spells CASGDRPYEQYF. CDR3 bases: TGCGCCAGCGGAGACAGACCCTACGAGCAGTACTTC.

This clone appeared a single time. DNA of the CDR3: TGTGCCAGCAGTCCCGGGAGGGGAGTTAGCTACACCTTC. Translation: CASSPGRGVSYTF. The chain carries TRBV2 and TRBJ1-2; D perhaps matches TRBD1 (5 bases). This CDR3 is built from 13 residues. V was trimmed by 5 bases and J by 9 bases, leaving 16 bases between them. Germline V CDR1 and CDR2: SNHLY, FYNNEI.

The gene calls are TRBV18 and TRBJ1-1, with D uncertain. The CDR3 has 13 amino acids. Trimming left V 0 bases short and J 4 bases short, with 6 bases between. The germline CDR1 and CDR2 sequences are KGHSH and LQKENI. The CDR3 loop is CASSPPQITEAFF. For the CDR3, the DNA is TGTGCCAGCTCACCACCCCAGATCACTGAAGCTTTCTTT.